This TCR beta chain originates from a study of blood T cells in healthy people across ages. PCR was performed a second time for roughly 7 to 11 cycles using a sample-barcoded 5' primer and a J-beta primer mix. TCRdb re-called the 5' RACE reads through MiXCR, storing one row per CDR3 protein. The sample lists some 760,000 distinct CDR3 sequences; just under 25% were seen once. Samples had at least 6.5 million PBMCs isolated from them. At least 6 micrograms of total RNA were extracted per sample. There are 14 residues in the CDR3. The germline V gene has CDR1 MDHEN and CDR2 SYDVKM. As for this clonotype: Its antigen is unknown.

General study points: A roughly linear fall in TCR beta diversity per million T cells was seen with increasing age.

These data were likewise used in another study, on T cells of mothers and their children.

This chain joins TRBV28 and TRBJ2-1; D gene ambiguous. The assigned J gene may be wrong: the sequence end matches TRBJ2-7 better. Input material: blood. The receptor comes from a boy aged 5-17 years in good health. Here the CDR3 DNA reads TGTGCCAGCAGTTTGCAGCCAAGCTCCTACGAGCAGTACTTC. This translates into CASSLQPSSYEQYF.